This TCR beta chain was obtained from a study of blood T cell repertoires in COVID-19. Sequenced by immunoSEQ multiplex PCR; TCRdb stores in-frame clones only, minus some. The sample yields roughly 150,000 clones, less than 80% seen once. Trimming removed 4 bases at V and 2 bases at J, with 12 bases between. Germline-derived CDR1 and CDR2 are SGHRS and YFSETQ. The CDR3 length is 15 residues. This TCR was recovered from a woman between 70 and 85 years old in a cohort exposed to, infected with or recovered from COVID-19 (not recorded which). V usage is TRBV5-1 and J usage is TRBJ2-2; maybe TRBD1 (6 bases). Material for sequencing was PBMCs or T cells enriched from blood (not recorded which). The CDR3 loop reads CASSPGTLNTGELFF. CDR3 coding DNA: TGCGCCAGCAGCCCCGGGACACTAAACACCGGGGAGCTGTTTTTT.